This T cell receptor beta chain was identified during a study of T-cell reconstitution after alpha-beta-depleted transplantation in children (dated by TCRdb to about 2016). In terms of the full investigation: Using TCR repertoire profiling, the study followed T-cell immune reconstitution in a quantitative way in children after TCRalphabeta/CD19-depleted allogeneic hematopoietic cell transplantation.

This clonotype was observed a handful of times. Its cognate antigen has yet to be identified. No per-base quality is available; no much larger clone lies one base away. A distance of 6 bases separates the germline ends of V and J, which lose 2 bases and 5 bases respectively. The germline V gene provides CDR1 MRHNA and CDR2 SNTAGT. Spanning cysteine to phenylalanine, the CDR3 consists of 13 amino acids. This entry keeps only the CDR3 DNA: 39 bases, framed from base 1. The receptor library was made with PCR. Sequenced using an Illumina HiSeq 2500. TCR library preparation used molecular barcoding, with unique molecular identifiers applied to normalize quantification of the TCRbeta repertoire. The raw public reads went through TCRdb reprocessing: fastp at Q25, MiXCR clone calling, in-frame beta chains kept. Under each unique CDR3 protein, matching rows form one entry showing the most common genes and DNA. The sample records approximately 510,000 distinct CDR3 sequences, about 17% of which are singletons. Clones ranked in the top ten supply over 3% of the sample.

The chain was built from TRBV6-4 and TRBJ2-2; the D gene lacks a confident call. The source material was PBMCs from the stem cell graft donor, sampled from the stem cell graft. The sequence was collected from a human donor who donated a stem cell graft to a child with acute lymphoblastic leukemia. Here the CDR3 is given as CASSDQSTGELFF. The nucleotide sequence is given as TGTGCCAGCAGTGACCAGTCGACCGGGGAGCTGTTTTTT.